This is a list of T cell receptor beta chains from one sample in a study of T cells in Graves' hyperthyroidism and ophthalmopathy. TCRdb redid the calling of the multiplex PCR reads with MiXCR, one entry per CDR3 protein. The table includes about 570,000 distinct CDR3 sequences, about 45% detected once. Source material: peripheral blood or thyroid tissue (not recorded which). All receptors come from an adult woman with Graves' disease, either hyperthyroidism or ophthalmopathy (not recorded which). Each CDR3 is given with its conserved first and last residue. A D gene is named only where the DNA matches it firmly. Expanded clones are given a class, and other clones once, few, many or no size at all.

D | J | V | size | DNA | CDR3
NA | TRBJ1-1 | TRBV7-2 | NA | TGTGCCAGTACCAGGGGACCCGGCACTGAAGCTTTCTTT | CASTRGPGTEAFF
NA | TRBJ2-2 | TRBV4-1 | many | TGCGCCAGCAGCCAAGGGATGAGGGGAACCGGGGAGCTGTTTTTT | CASSQGMRGTGELFF
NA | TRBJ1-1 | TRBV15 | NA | TGTGCCACCAGCAGGGGGAATCGGGCGATGTCTTTCTTT | CATSRGNRAMSFF
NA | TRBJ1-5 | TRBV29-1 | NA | TGCAGCTTAACCGGGAGGGTGGGGGAAGGTCAGCCCCAGCATTTT | CSLTGRVGEGQPQHF
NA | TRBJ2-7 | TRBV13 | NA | TGTGCCAGCAGCTTGGGGGCTGCCATGAACCGTTATTACGAGCAGTACTTC | CASSLGAAMNRYYEQYF
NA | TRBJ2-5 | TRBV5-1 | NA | TGCGCCAGCAGCCTGTACTCTGGAAACCAAGAGACCCAGTACTTC | CASSLYSGNQETQYF
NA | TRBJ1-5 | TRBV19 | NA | TGTGCCAGTAGTAGGAGGGCAATCAATCAGCCCCAGCATTTT | CASSRRAINQPQHF
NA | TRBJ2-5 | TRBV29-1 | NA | TGCAGCGTTGCGGCTGGAGCCCGGCAAGAGACCCAGTACTTC | CSVAAGARQETQYF
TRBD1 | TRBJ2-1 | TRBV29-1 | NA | TGCAGCGTCGCACCGGGACAGGGGAACAATGAGCAGTTCTTC | CSVAPGQGNNEQFF
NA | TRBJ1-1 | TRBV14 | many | TGTGCCAGCAGCCCCTGGGGTGTGGGCACTGAAGCTTTCTTT | CASSPWGVGTEAFF
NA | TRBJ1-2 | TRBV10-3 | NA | TGTGCCAGCCTAACGACGGGGAACGCTGGCTACACCTTC | CASLTTGNAGYTF
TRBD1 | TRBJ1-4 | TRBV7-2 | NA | TGTGCCAGCAGCTACAGGGGATTGGAAAAACTGTTTTTT | CASSYRGLEKLFF
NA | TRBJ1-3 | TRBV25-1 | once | TGTGCCAGCAGTGAATGGCGGGGAAACTCTGGAAACACCATATATTTT | CASSEWRGNSGNTIYF
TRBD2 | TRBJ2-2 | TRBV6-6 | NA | TGTGCCAGCAGTGAGTTGTCTAGCGGGAGGGCCGCCGGGGAGCTGTTTTTT | CASSELSSGRAAGELFF
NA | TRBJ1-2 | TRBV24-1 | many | TGTGCCACCAGTGATTTGGGCCGGGGAAGGAACTATGGCTACACCTTC | CATSDLGRGRNYGYTF
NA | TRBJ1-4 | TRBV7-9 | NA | TGTGCCAGCAGGCCCATAGGGGGTCTAAATGAAAAACTGTTTTTT | CASRPIGGLNEKLFF
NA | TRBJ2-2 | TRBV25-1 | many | TGTGCCAGCAGTGACCTTTCGATAAACACCGGGGAGCTGTTTTTT | CASSDLSINTGELFF
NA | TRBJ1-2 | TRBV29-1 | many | TGCAGCGTTGAATTAGGGCTGAACTATGGCTACACCTTC | CSVELGLNYGYTF
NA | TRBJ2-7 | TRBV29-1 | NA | TGCAGCGTTTGGGGTGAGTTCTACGAGCAGTACTTC | CSVWGEFYEQYF
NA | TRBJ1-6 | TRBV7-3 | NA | TGTGCCAGCAGCTTGAGGGAAGGAGATAATTCACCCCTCCACTTT | CASSLREGDNSPLHF
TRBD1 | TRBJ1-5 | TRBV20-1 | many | TGCAGTGCTAGAGATCGCCGACAGGGGGGTTATAGCAATCAGCCCCAGCATTTT | CSARDRRQGGYSNQPQHF
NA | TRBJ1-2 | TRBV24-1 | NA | TGTGCCACCAGTGATTCGAGAAACTATGGCTACACCTTC | CATSDSRNYGYTF
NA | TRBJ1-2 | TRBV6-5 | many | TGTGCCAGCAGTTACTCGGGGCGGGCAGGGCCGGGCGGCTACACCTTC | CASSYSGRAGPGGYTF
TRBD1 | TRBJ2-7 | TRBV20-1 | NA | TGCAGTGCTAGGCTTCCGGACAGGGCCTCCTACGAGCAGTACTTC | CSARLPDRASYEQYF
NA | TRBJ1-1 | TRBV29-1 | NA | TGCAGCCATATCTCCGGTGAAGCTTTCTTT | CSHISGEAFF
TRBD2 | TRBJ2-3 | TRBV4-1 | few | TGTGCCAGCAGCCAAGCAGCGGGAGGGCCGAGGGCAGATACGCAGTATTTT | CASSQAAGGPRADTQYF
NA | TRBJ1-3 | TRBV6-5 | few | TGTGCCAGCAGTTACTCTCGGGCCCCGGGAGACACCATATATTTT | CASSYSRAPGDTIYF
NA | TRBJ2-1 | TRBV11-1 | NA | TGTGCCAGCAGTCTTACCCGAGGCCTCAATGAGCAGTTCTTC | CASSLTRGLNEQFF
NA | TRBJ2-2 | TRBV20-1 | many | TGCAGTGCTAGAGATCAGGGACGGGGGAACACCGGGGAGCTGTTTTTT | CSARDQGRGNTGELFF
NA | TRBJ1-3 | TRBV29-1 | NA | TGCAGCGTTGAGGGGCCAGGGAGCTCTGGAAACACCATATATTTT | CSVEGPGSSGNTIYF
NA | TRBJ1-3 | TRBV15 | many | TGTGCCACCAGCACGCGGCCCCTCTCTGGAAACACCATATATTTT | CATSTRPLSGNTIYF
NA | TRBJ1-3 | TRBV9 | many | TGTGCCAGCAGCTCGTCCTCTGGAAACACCATATATTTT | CASSSSSGNTIYF
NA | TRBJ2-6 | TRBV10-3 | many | TGTGCCATCAGTGAATCAAGTAAGGACAGTTCCGGCTCTGGGGCCAACGTCCTGACTTTC | CAISESSKDSSGSGANVLTF
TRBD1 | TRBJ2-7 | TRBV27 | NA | TGTGCCAGCAGTTTAATAACAGGGGCATTAGAGCAGTACTTC | CASSLITGALEQYF
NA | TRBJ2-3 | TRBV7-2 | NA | TGTGCCAGCAGCTTACTAGCGCGCGTCACCAGTACAGATACGCAGTATTTT | CASSLLARVTSTDTQYF